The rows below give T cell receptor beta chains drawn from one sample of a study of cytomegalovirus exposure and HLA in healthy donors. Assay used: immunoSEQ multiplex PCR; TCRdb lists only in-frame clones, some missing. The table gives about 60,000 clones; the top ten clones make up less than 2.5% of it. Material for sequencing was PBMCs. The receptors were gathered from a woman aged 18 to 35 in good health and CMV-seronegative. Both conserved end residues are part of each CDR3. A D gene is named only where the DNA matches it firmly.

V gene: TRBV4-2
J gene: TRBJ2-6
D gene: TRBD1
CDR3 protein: CASSQLRGQNMGANVLTF
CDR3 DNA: TGTGCCAGCAGCCAGTTGAGGGGACAGAATATGGGGGCCAACGTCCTGACTTTC

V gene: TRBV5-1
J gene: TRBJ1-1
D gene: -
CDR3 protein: CASRGTGNTEAFF
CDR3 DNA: TGCGCCAGCAGGGGAACAGGGAACACTGAAGCTTTCTTT

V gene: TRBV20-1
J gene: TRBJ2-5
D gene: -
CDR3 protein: CSASDSKTQYF
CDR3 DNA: TGCAGTGCTTCTGACTCAAAGACCCAGTACTTC

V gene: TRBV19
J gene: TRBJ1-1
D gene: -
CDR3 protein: CASKQGLNTEAFF
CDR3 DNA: TGTGCCAGCAAACAGGGCTTAAACACTGAAGCTTTCTTT

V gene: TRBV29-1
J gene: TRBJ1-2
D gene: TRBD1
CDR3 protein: CSVGAGDRGLKGYTF
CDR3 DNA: TGCAGCGTTGGTGCCGGCGACAGGGGGCTTAAAGGCTACACCTTC

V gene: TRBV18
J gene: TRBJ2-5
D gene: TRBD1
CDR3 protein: CASSPGGGQETQYF
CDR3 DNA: TGTGCCAGCTCCCCAGGGGGCGGGCAAGAGACCCAGTACTTC

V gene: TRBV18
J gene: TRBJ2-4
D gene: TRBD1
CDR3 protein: CASSPGQGENIQYF
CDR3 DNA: TGTGCCAGCTCACCAGGTCAGGGGGAAAACATTCAGTACTTC

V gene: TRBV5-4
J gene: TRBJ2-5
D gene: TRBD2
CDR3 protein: CASSASGGGETQYF
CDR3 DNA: TGTGCCAGCAGCGCCTCGGGGGGAGGGGAGACCCAGTACTTC

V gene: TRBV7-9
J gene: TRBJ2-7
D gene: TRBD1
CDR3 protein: CASSFLSTGDLGEQYF
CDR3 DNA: TGTGCCAGCAGCTTTTTATCGACAGGGGATTTGGGCGAGCAGTACTTC

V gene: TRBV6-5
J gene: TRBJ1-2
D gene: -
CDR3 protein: CASSWGGRYGYTF
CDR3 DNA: TGTGCCAGCAGTTGGGGGGGGCGCTATGGCTACACCTTC

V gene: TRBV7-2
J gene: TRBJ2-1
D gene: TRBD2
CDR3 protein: CASSSRLAGLYNEQFF
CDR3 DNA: TGTGCCAGCAGCTCTAGACTAGCGGGGCTCTACAATGAGCAGTTCTTC

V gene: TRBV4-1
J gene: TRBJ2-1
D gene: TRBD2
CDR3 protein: CASSRTGTSNDEQFF
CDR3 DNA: TGCGCCAGCAGCCGCACCGGGACTAGTAACGATGAGCAGTTCTTC

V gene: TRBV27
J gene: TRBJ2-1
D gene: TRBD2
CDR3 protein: CASSALLAGDNEQFF
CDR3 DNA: TGTGCCAGCAGTGCATTACTAGCGGGAGACAATGAGCAGTTCTTC

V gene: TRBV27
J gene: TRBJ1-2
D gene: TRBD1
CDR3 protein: CASSLYLTPTGGSNYGYTF
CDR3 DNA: TGTGCCAGCAGTTTATACCTCACCCCAACAGGGGGCTCTAACTATGGCTACACCTTC

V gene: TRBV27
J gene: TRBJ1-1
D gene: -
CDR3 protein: CASSLSRLNTEAFF
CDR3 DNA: TGTGCCAGCAGTTTGTCCCGTCTGAACACTGAAGCTTTCTTT

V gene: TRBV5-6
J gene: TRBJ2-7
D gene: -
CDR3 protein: CASSPVTTRSYEQYF
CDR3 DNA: TGTGCCAGCAGCCCCGTCACGACACGTAGCTACGAGCAGTACTTC

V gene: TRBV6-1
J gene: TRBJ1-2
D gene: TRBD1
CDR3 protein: CASNRDRAYGYTF
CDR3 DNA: TGTGCCAGCAACCGGGACAGGGCATATGGCTACACCTTC

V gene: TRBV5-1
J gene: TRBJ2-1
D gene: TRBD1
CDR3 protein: CASSLAVTGGPDEQFF
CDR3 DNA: TGCGCCAGCAGCTTGGCCGTGACAGGGGGCCCGGATGAGCAGTTCTTC

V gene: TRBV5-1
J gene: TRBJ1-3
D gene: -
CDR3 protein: CASSSDRKGSGNTIYF
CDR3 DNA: TGCGCCAGCAGCTCAGACAGGAAGGGGTCTGGAAACACCATATATTTT

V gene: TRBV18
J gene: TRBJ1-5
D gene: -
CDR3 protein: CASSPVRGSVHPQHF
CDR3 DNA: TGTGCCAGCTCACCAGTTCGGGGGTCCGTCCATCCCCAGCATTTT

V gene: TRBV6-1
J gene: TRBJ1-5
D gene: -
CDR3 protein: CASSEAVTGLDQPQHF
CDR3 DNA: TGTGCCAGCAGTGAAGCAGTGACAGGACTCGACCAGCCCCAGCATTTT

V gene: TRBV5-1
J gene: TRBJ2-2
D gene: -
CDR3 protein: CASSFGQNTGELFF
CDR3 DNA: TGCGCCAGCAGCTTCGGACAGAACACCGGGGAGCTGTTTTTT

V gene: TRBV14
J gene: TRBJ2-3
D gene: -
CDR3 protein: CASSQDVGGVGDTQYF
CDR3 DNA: TGTGCCAGCAGCCAAGATGTGGGCGGGGTGGGAGATACGCAGTATTTT